The rows below give T cell receptor beta chains drawn from one sample of a study of blood T cell repertoires in COVID-19. TCRdb's copy holds only in-frame clones and misses some; the assay was immunoSEQ multiplex PCR. The sample yields 120,000 or so clones, around 88% seen once. The sample taken for sequencing was peripheral blood. Receptors originate from an elderly man with active or convalescent COVID-19. The CDR3 runs from the conserved cysteine through the conserved F or W. The order of the fields is J gene, D gene, V gene, clone size, CDR3 protein, CDR3 DNA. D genes are given only for firm matches. A clone size is listed for some rows: how often the clone was seen (once, few, many), or a class if it is expanded.

J: TRBJ2-1; D: TRBD1; V: TRBV30; size: -; CDR3: CACLDRGTEQFF; DNA: TGTGCCTGCCTTGACAGGGGAACTGAGCAGTTCTTC
J: TRBJ1-2; D: -; V: TRBV27; size: -; CDR3: CASSLVQGHRGYTF; DNA: TGTGCCAGCAGTTTGGTCCAGGGACATCGCGGCTACACCTTC
J: TRBJ1-1; D: TRBD1; V: TRBV10-3; size: -; CDR3: CAISATGENTEAFF; DNA: TGTGCCATCAGTGCAACAGGGGAGAACACTGAAGCTTTCTTT
J: TRBJ2-2; D: -; V: TRBV6-5; size: -; CDR3: CASSYEESNTGELFF; DNA: TGTGCCAGCAGTTACGAGGAGTCGAACACCGGGGAGCTGTTTTTT
J: TRBJ2-1; D: -; V: TRBV20-1; size: -; CDR3: CSASSGELPYNEQFF; DNA: TGCAGTGCTAGTTCGGGGGAATTGCCCTACAATGAGCAGTTCTTC
J: TRBJ1-1; D: -; V: TRBV14; size: -; CDR3: CASSQISGKNTEAFF; DNA: TGTGCCAGCAGCCAAATTTCGGGAAAGAACACTGAAGCTTTCTTT
J: TRBJ1-6; D: TRBD1; V: TRBV25-1; size: -; CDR3: CASNTGGFYNSPLHF; DNA: TGTGCCAGCAACACAGGGGGCTTCTATAATTCACCCCTCCACTTT
J: TRBJ2-1; D: TRBD1; V: TRBV5-6; size: -; CDR3: CASSGTGSYNEQFF; DNA: TGTGCCAGCAGCGGGACAGGTTCCTACAATGAGCAGTTCTTC
J: TRBJ1-2; D: -; V: TRBV9; size: -; CDR3: CASSVGGQGYGYTF; DNA: TGTGCCAGCAGCGTAGGAGGTCAGGGGTATGGCTACACCTTC
J: TRBJ1-2; D: TRBD1; V: TRBV30; size: once; CDR3: CAWSRDRSSRGYTF; DNA: TGTGCCTGGAGCCGGGACAGGAGTTCACGGGGCTACACCTTC
J: TRBJ2-3; D: TRBD1; V: TRBV19; size: -; CDR3: CASSLRQGWGTDTQYF; DNA: TGTGCCAGTAGTCTCCGACAGGGTTGGGGAACAGATACGCAGTATTTT
J: TRBJ2-1; D: TRBD2; V: TRBV29-1; size: few; CDR3: CSVEVPGSSGGHYNEQFF; DNA: TGCAGCGTTGAGGTCCCCGGTTCTAGCGGGGGGCACTACAATGAGCAGTTCTTC
J: TRBJ1-5; D: TRBD1; V: TRBV19; size: few; CDR3: CASSSTGVLNQPQHF; DNA: TGTGCCAGTAGTAGCACAGGGGTGCTAAATCAGCCCCAGCATTTT
J: TRBJ2-5; D: TRBD2; V: TRBV7-9; size: -; CDR3: CASSPTSGGAGETQYF; DNA: TGTGCCAGCAGCCCTACTAGCGGGGGGGCGGGAGAGACCCAGTACTTC
J: TRBJ2-1; D: -; V: TRBV6-2/TRBV6-3; size: -; CDR3: CASSYSGGPYNEQFF; DNA: TGTGCCAGCAGTTACTCGGGGGGGCCGTACAATGAGCAGTTCTTC
J: TRBJ2-7; D: TRBD2; V: TRBV7-2; size: -; CDR3: CASSRTSGSYEQYF; DNA: TGTGCCAGCAGCAGGACTAGCGGTTCCTACGAGCAGTACTTC
J: TRBJ1-2; D: TRBD1; V: TRBV5-4; size: -; CDR3: CASSSPTGDYGYTF; DNA: TGTGCCAGCAGCTCTCCGACAGGGGACTATGGCTACACCTTC
J: TRBJ1-3; D: TRBD1; V: TRBV18; size: -; CDR3: CASSRTGLPGNTIYF; DNA: TGTGCCAGCTCACGGACAGGGCTGCCGGGAAACACCATATATTTT
J: TRBJ1-5; D: TRBD1; V: TRBV2; size: -; CDR3: CASSVTGTGMGNQPQHF; DNA: TGTGCCAGCAGTGTGACCGGGACAGGGATGGGCAATCAGCCCCAGCATTTT
J: TRBJ1-3; D: TRBD1; V: TRBV3-1/TRBV3-2; size: -; CDR3: CASSAQGNGGNTIYF; DNA: TGTGCCAGCAGCGCACAGGGGAACGGTGGAAACACCATATATTTT
J: TRBJ2-1; D: -; V: TRBV5-6; size: -; CDR3: CASSGTTYYNEQFF; DNA: TGTGCCAGCTCCGGGACAACCTATTACAATGAGCAGTTCTTC
J: TRBJ2-1; D: TRBD2; V: TRBV7-8; size: -; CDR3: CASSRDLLAGGGEQFF; DNA: TGTGCCAGCAGCCGAGATCTACTAGCGGGGGGTGGTGAGCAGTTCTTC
J: TRBJ2-7; D: TRBD2; V: TRBV5-5; size: -; CDR3: CASSPWTSTYEQYF; DNA: TGTGCCAGCAGCCCATGGACTAGTACCTACGAGCAGTACTTC
J: TRBJ2-5; D: TRBD2; V: TRBV7-3; size: few; CDR3: CASSLTGPSGHQETQYF; DNA: TGTGCCAGCAGCTTAACAGGCCCTAGCGGCCACCAAGAGACCCAGTACTTC
J: TRBJ1-4; D: -; V: TRBV2; size: few; CDR3: CANRATVDEKLFF; DNA: TGTGCCAACCGAGCGACGGTGGATGAAAAACTGTTTTTT
J: TRBJ2-5; D: TRBD1; V: TRBV27; size: -; CDR3: CASMTGVQETQYF; DNA: TGTGCCAGCATGACAGGGGTGCAGGAGACCCAGTACTTC
J: TRBJ2-7; D: -; V: TRBV4-3; size: -; CDR3: CASSAGWEYSYEQYF; DNA: TGCGCCAGCAGCGCCGGGTGGGAGTACTCCTACGAGCAGTACTTC